These T cell receptor beta chains were read from a single sample in a study of cytomegalovirus exposure and HLA in healthy donors. The repertoire was sequenced with immunoSEQ multiplex PCR; TCRdb's copy has only in-frame clones and lacks some. Of 150,000 or so clones listed, around two thirds were seen once; the top ten hold less than 11%. Sequenced material: PBMCs. These receptors all come from a man aged 30 to 39 in good health and CMV-seropositive. Each CDR3 is given without its conserved first and last residue. D genes are given only for firm matches. Not every row has a clone size; where given, it reads once, few, many or a size class.

J gene	D gene	clone size	V gene	CDR3 protein
TRBJ1-1	TRBD1	NA	TRBV7-3	ASSFTGGANTEAF
TRBJ2-3	TRBD2	NA	TRBV27	ASRDRLAGTDTQY
NA	NA	few	TRBV9	ASGSSYEQY
TRBJ2-7	NA	NA	TRBV28	ASRSSVSYEQY
TRBJ2-1	NA	NA	TRBV5-1	ASSLSGLSSYNEQF
TRBJ2-1	NA	NA	TRBV6-5	ASSLGGPGEQF
TRBJ2-5	NA	NA	TRBV6-6	ASDSGTQY
TRBJ2-2	NA	NA	TRBV11-3	ASTHGGTNTGELF
TRBJ2-7	TRBD2	NA	TRBV27	ASSLSPSGAGYEQY
TRBJ2-1	NA	NA	TRBV15	ATSPTSGTKVNEQF
TRBJ2-1	NA	NA	TRBV2	ASEQAVNEQF
TRBJ1-4	TRBD1	once	TRBV6-1	ASSDPTGTTNEKLF
TRBJ2-2	NA	NA	TRBV10-2	ASSGLGVNTGELF
TRBJ2-7	TRBD1	NA	TRBV18	ASSLTRDRSPYEQY
TRBJ2-7	TRBD1	few	TRBV7-7	ASSWGTGSGEQY
TRBJ2-7	TRBD1	NA	TRBV7-9	ASSYRDSVSYEQY
TRBJ2-7	NA	NA	TRBV11-3	ASSLFGAPTPYEQY
TRBJ2-5	TRBD2	NA	TRBV5-4	ASSTRLAGGETQY